The 23 T cell receptor beta chains below all came from one sample that was sequenced in a study of cytomegalovirus exposure and HLA in healthy donors. TCRdb's table, derived via immunoSEQ multiplex PCR, lists solely in-frame clones and lacks some. The table has 90,000 to 150,000 clones, roughly 88% seen once; the top ten hold 1.5% to 2%. Sequenced sample: PBMCs. These receptors all come from a man aged 18 to 29 in good health and CMV-seronegative.

The gene calls are TRBV28 and TRBJ2-3; the match to TRBD2 covers 7 bases. This CDR3 comprises 16 residues. In germline, CDR1 is MDHEN, CDR2 SYDVKM. Trimming removed 5 bases from V and 0 bases from J; junction bases left unmatched: 8. The CDR3 DNA sequence: TGTGCCAGCAGTCTTCCACTAGCGTTTAGCACAGATACGCAGTATTTT. Translation gives CASSLPLAFSTDTQYF. Combining the CDR3 with reference TRBV28 and TRBJ2-3 gives the whole variable domain DVKVTQSSRYLVKRTGEKVFLECVQDMDHENMFWYRQDPGLGLRLIYFSYDVKMKEKGDIPEGYSVSREKKERFSLILESASTNQTSMYLCASSLPLAFSTDTQYFGPGTRLTVL.

J is TRBJ1-2 and V is TRBV25-1, with 9 bases that match TRBD1. V trimming: 7 bases; J trimming: 8 bases; junction bases outside the gene matches: 8. From germline, CDR1 is MGHDK and CDR2 SYGVNS. This CDR3 is 13 amino acids long. CDR3 region: CASTPQGALGYTF. In nucleotides, the CDR3 is TGTGCCAGCACCCCACAGGGGGCGTTAGGCTACACCTTC.

V usage is TRBV27 and J usage is TRBJ2-3; 13 positions match TRBD2. Unmatched junction bases numbered 7, after V lost 4 bases and J lost 0 bases. CDR3 length equals 18 residues. Germline V gene data show CDR1 as MNHEY and CDR2 as SMNVEV (reference sequence). CDR3 region: CASSSWTSGSGSTDTQYF. CDR3 sequence (DNA): TGTGCCAGCAGTTCATGGACTAGCGGGAGTGGAAGCACAGATACGCAGTATTTT.

The J gene is TRBJ1-1, the V gene TRBV28; TRBD1 matches 8 bases. V gave up 8 bases and J gave up 0 bases; unmatched junction bases: 2. Germline-derived CDR1 and CDR2 are MDHEN and SYDVKM. The CDR3 spans 13 residues. The CDR3 DNA sequence: TGTGCCAGCCTGGACAGGGTGAACACTGAAGCTTTCTTT. It translates to CASLDRVNTEAFF.

The CDR3 nucleotides are TGCGCCAGCAGCCAAGATGGACAGGGGAATTCACCCCTCCACTTT. This gives the protein CASSQDGQGNSPLHF. The chain uses TRBV4-3 and TRBJ1-6; 9 bases align to TRBD1. Germline CDR1 is LGHNA and CDR2 is YSLEER. This CDR3 comprises 15 residues. Trimming removed 0 bases from V and 7 bases from J; junction bases left unmatched: 1.

This clone was detected a few times. The chain employs TRBV28 and TRBJ1-2, with TRBD1 matching over 8 bases. With V trimmed by 7 bases and J by 4 bases, 5 bases remained unmatched. Per germline, CDR1 MDHEN and CDR2 SYDVKM. The CDR3 runs 13 residues. Here the CDR3 reads CASKRTGRYGYTF. DNA of the CDR3: TGTGCCAGCAAAAGGACAGGGCGCTATGGCTACACCTTC.

This chain links TRBV6-5 with TRBJ1-1, with 8 bases lining up with TRBD1. The junction had 5 bases not matched to a gene; V was cut back by 5 bases and J by 0 bases. The germline V gene has CDR1 MNHEY and CDR2 SVGAGI. The CDR3 extends over 15 amino acids. The DNA of the CDR3 is TGTGCCAGCAGTCGGACAGGGTCAGTGAACACTGAAGCTTTCTTT. Translating it yields CASSRTGSVNTEAFF.

The J gene is TRBJ1-2, the V gene TRBV18; 9 bases align to TRBD1. The trim removed 4 bases at V and 3 bases at J, leaving 3 bases unmatched. Germline V gene data show CDR1 as KGHSH and CDR2 as LQKENI. CDR3 size: 14 residues. The CDR3 sequence: CASSRRTGDYGYTF. DNA for the CDR3: TGTGCCAGCTCACGAAGGACAGGGGACTATGGCTACACCTTC.

This clone was detected ten times or more. The DNA is omitted, as the CDR3 cannot be located on it reliably, and the CDR3 follows TCRdb's listing. J is TRBJ2-7 and V is TRBV5-8; the table's D call TRBD2 went unverified against the DNA. Both ends counted, the CDR3 spans 12 residues. CDR1 and CDR2 from the germline V gene are SGHTS and YDEGEE. CDR3 region: CASSFATGTFIF.

The chain employs TRBV28 and TRBJ1-3; no reliable D call. Germline CDR1 MDHEN, CDR2 SYDVKM. Trimming left V 2 bases short and J 0 bases short, with 14 bases between. CDR3 length: 17 residues. Here the CDR3 reads CASSLNVTPFSGNTIYF. Written as DNA, the CDR3 is TGTGCCAGCAGTTTAAATGTGACACCATTCTCTGGAAACACCATATATTTT.

The rearrangement uses TRBV2 and TRBJ2-2; D might be TRBD1 (5 bases). CDR1 and CDR2 (germline): SNHLY, FYNNEI. V was trimmed by 8 bases and J by 0 bases, leaving 13 bases between them. The CDR3 is made up of 15 amino acids. The CDR3 loop is CASQGQVANTGELFF. In nucleotides, the CDR3 is TGTGCCAGCCAGGGTCAGGTCGCGAACACCGGGGAGCTGTTTTTT.

The V gene is TRBV6-5, the J gene TRBJ1-5; TRBD1 is a possible D gene (5 bases). V lost 8 bases and J 3 bases, leaving 11 bases between the germline ends. Looked up from germline, CDR1 is MNHEY and CDR2 is SVGAGI. The CDR3 loop spans 13 amino acids. CDR3 sequence reads: CASAADINQPQHF. The CDR3 nucleotides read TGTGCCAGCGCGGCGGACATCAATCAGCCCCAGCATTTT.

J is TRBJ1-1 and V is TRBV7-9, with D unresolved. The germline gives CDR1 SEHNR, CDR2 FQNEAQ (reference sequence). This CDR3 is 13 amino acids long. The V end lost 0 bases, the J end lost 7 bases, and 9 bases lay between the germline ends. CDR3 in DNA: TGTGCCAGCAGCTTAGCGGGTAGCTATGAAGCTTTCTTT. The encoded protein is CASSLAGSYEAFF.

The chain carries TRBV28 and TRBJ2-7; 9 positions match TRBD1. Germline CDR1 MDHEN, CDR2 SYDVKM. The CDR3 is made up of 15 amino acids. V lost 7 bases and J lost 6; bases outside the gene matches: 13. The chain's CDR3 is CASMRLGQGTREQYF. DNA for the CDR3: TGTGCCAGCATGAGGCTAGGACAGGGGACACGCGAGCAGTACTTC.

This chain connects TRBV2 to TRBJ1-2; D is uncertain. This CDR3 contains 16 residues. The ends were cut back, 8 bases at V and 7 bases at J, with 26 bases in the middle. Germline-derived CDR1 and CDR2 are SNHLY and FYNNEI. CDR3 sequence (DNA): TGTGCCAGCTCAGAGTCAAAATGGGCCCCGCTGGCTGGCTACACCTTC. Its translation is CASSESKWAPLAGYTF.

This chain joins TRBV30 and TRBJ2-7, with D possibly being TRBD2 (5 bases). V lost 2 bases to trimming and J lost 3 bases, with 14 bases between them. The CDR3 extends over 14 amino acids. Germline assignment: CDR1 GTSNPN and CDR2 SVGIG (reference sequence). CDR3: CAWSLDGGSYEQYF. The CDR3 bases are TGTGCCTGGAGTCTCGACGGAGGAAGCTACGAGCAGTACTTC.

The gene calls are TRBV28 and TRBJ2-3, with TRBD1 matching 9 bases. This CDR3 is built from 17 residues. Per germline, CDR1 MDHEN and CDR2 SYDVKM. J lost 5 bases, V lost 8 bases, and 17 bases had no gene match. The CDR3 loop reads CASDTPGTGIFRDTQYF. CDR3 DNA sequence: TGTGCCAGCGACACCCCCGGGACAGGGATATTTAGAGATACGCAGTATTTT.

The chain couples TRBV28 to TRBJ2-7; 9 bases map to TRBD2. The CDR3 length is 14 residues. The ends lost 3 bases at V and 2 bases at J; junction bases unmatched: 2. Germline CDR1 and CDR2: MDHEN and SYDVKM. The CDR3 nucleotides are TGTGCCAGCAGTTTTAGCGGGAGACCCTACGAGCAGTACTTC. As protein: CASSFSGRPYEQYF.

The chain employs TRBV10-1 and TRBJ1-2; D possibly corresponds to TRBD1 (6 bases). Germline CDR1 reads WNHNN; CDR2 reads SYGVQD (reference sequence). V lost 5 bases and J lost 4, with 11 bases in between. The CDR3 runs to 13 residues. The CDR3 sequence is CASSPGQLYGYTF. The DNA of the CDR3 is TGCGCCAGCAGTCCGGGACAACTCTATGGCTACACCTTC.

The chain uses TRBV14 and TRBJ2-7; 7 positions agree with TRBD1. Germline loops: CDR1 SGHDN, CDR2 FVKESK. V gave up 3 bases and J gave up 2 bases; unmatched junction bases: 4. This CDR3 comprises 14 residues. CDR3 coding DNA: TGTGCCAGCAGCCACCAAGACAGGGCCTACGAGCAGTACTTC. Translation gives CASSHQDRAYEQYF.

The chain combines TRBV21-1 with TRBJ2-5; TRBD2, the table's D call, was not compared with the DNA. TRBV21-1 represents a pseudogene. The CDR3 has 18 amino acids. The CDR3 region is CASSKVKGTSGIVETQYF. The CDR3 DNA is TGTGCCAGCAGCAAAGTGAAAGGAACTAGCGGGATAGTAGAGACCCAGTACTTC.

The chain uses TRBV30 and TRBJ1-5; D gene uncertain. The length of the CDR3 is 13 residues. The V gene's germline CDR1 is GTSNPN and CDR2 SVGIG (reference sequence). Deletions cut 3 bases from V and 3 bases from J, with 9 bases between. The chain's CDR3 is CAWRAGANQPQHF. The CDR3 nucleotides read TGTGCCTGGAGGGCCGGAGCCAATCAGCCCCAGCATTTT.

The chain employs TRBV7-8 and TRBJ1-4; 7 bases are shared with TRBD1. The germline gives CDR1 SGHVS, CDR2 FQNEAQ. J lost 1 base, V lost 6 bases, and 5 bases had no gene match. The CDR3 runs 15 residues. CDR3 sequence reads: CASRPQGETNEKLFF. In DNA, the CDR3 is TGTGCCAGCAGACCGCAGGGGGAAACTAATGAAAAACTGTTTTTT. Combining the CDR3 with reference TRBV7-8 and TRBJ1-4 gives the whole variable domain GAGVSQSPRYKVAKRGQDVALRCDPISGHVSLFWYQQALGQGPEFLTYFQNEAQLDKSGLPSDRFFAERPEGSVSTLKIQRTQQEDSAVYLCASRPQGETNEKLFFGSGTQLSVL.